This is a list of T cell receptor beta chains from one sample in a study of cytomegalovirus exposure and HLA in healthy donors. Sequencing was performed with immunoSEQ multiplex PCR; in TCRdb, only in-frame clones are kept and a portion is missing. The sample gives 130,000 to 150,000 clones, 60% to 80% of which show up once; 1.7% is in the top ten. Sequencing was done on a sample of PBMCs. The receptors here all came from a woman aged 25 to 39 in good health and CMV-seronegative. The CDR3 runs from the conserved cysteine through the conserved F or W. Each record gives: J gene, clone size, V gene, D gene, CDR3 protein, CDR3 DNA. The D gene is left open where the match is weak. A row's size may be missing; if present it is once, few, many or a size class.

>TRBJ2-1|.|TRBV7-7|TRBD1
CASSSGGQQFF
TGTGCTAGCAGCTCAGGGGGACAGCAGTTCTTC
>TRBJ2-7|.|TRBV11-2|.
CASSLDGGEQYF
TGTGCCAGCAGCTTAGATGGGGGGGAGCAGTACTTC
>TRBJ1-4|.|TRBV6-4|TRBD1
CASSADRGSEKLFF
TGTGCCAGCAGTGCGGACAGGGGATCTGAAAAACTGTTTTTT
>TRBJ1-2|once|TRBV27|.
CASSATTGINYGYTF
TGTGCCAGCAGTGCCACGACAGGTATTAACTATGGCTACACCTTC
>TRBJ2-1|once|TRBV7-9|.
CASSDHRYNEQFF
TGTGCCAGCAGCGATCACAGGTACAATGAGCAGTTCTTC
>TRBJ1-2|once|TRBV30|.
CAWSSQGNVYGYTF
TGTGCCTGGAGTTCCCAGGGAAATGTCTATGGCTACACCTTC
>TRBJ2-3|few|TRBV7-3|.
CASSGQGYTDTQYF
TGTGCCAGCAGCGGTCAGGGTTACACAGATACGCAGTATTTT
>TRBJ2-7|.|TRBV29-1|.
CSVGGGPIYEQYF
TGCAGCGTTGGAGGGGGACCGATCTACGAGCAGTACTTC
>TRBJ1-4|.|TRBV7-6|.
CASSPNYKATNEKLFF
TGTGCCAGCAGCCCCAATTACAAAGCAACTAATGAAAAACTGTTTTTT
>TRBJ1-2|.|TRBV11-3|TRBD1
CASSWDRGYGYTF
TGTGCCAGCAGTTGGGACAGGGGATATGGCTACACCTTC
>TRBJ1-1|.|TRBV4-1|.
CASSLGSYAGTEAFF
TGCGCCAGCAGCCTCGGTTCTTATGCGGGCACTGAAGCTTTCTTT
>TRBJ1-2|.|TRBV5-1|TRBD1
CASSSDRGLYGYTF
TGCGCCAGCAGCTCTGACAGGGGTCTCTATGGCTACACCTTC
>TRBJ2-7|once|TRBV10-3|.
CAISPGLSAYEQYF
TGTGCCATATCTCCGGGACTTTCTGCCTACGAGCAGTACTTC
>TRBJ2-7|.|TRBV4-2|.
CASSPKWTESYEQYF
TGTGCCAGCAGCCCTAAGTGGACAGAGTCCTACGAGCAGTACTTC
>TRBJ2-2|.|TRBV18|TRBD1
CASSRSGTGSGELFF
TGTGCCAGCTCTCGCTCCGGGACAGGGTCTGGGGAGCTGTTTTTT
>TRBJ1-5|few|TRBV29-1|TRBD1
CSVVGGGNQPQHF
TGCAGCGTTGTAGGGGGCGGCAATCAGCCCCAGCATTTT
>TRBJ2-7|.|TRBV11-2|.
CASSAGPGDEQYF
TGTGCCAGCAGTGCAGGGCCGGGGGACGAGCAGTACTTC
>TRBJ1-2|.|TRBV4-3|.
CASSQDRGYGYTF
TGCGCCAGCAGCCAAGATCGCGGATATGGCTACACCTTC
>TRBJ2-5|few|TRBV5-1|.
CASSLGADPQKETQYF
TGCGCCAGCAGCTTGGGGGCCGACCCCCAGAAGGAGACCCAGTACTTC
>TRBJ2-7|.|TRBV2|TRBD1
CASSDRRGSYEQYF
TGTGCCAGCAGTGACCGCAGGGGGTCCTACGAGCAGTACTTC
>TRBJ1-6|.|TRBV18|TRBD1
CASSPTGTGGDSPLHF
TGTGCCAGCTCACCGACCGGGACAGGGGGCGATTCACCCCTCCACTTT
>TRBJ1-1|.|TRBV18|.
CASSPTQGKEAFF
TGTGCCAGCTCACCAACGCAGGGGAAAGAAGCTTTCTTT